One sample yielded the 22 T cell receptor beta chains listed below, sequenced in a study of shared clonotypes between healthy human individuals. Naive CD8 cells were CD45RO-negative, positively selected for CCR7, excluding terminally differentiated effector memory CD45RA+ cells. Repertoires were generated with immunoSEQ multiplex PCR, while TCRdb's copy carries only in-frame clones and drops some. Of some 2,000,000 clones detected, approximately 94% appear once; the ten largest clones hold about 1.1%. Material: naive CD8+ T cells sorted from blood. These TCRs come from a man younger than 35 in good health.

This clone was detected only once. This chain joins TRBV28 and TRBJ1-1; perhaps TRBD1 as D (6 bases). V lost 3 bases and J lost 4, with 12 bases in between. Germline CDR1 is MDHEN and CDR2 is SYDVKM. CDR3 length: 14 amino acids. This chain's CDR3 is CASSFRGLSTEAFF. The CDR3 coding sequence is TGTGCCAGCAGTTTTAGGGGGTTGAGCACTGAAGCTTTCTTT. Filled out from reference TRBV28 and TRBJ1-1, the complete variable domain reads DVKVTQSSRYLVKRTGEKVFLECVQDMDHENMFWYRQDPGLGLRLIYFSYDVKMKEKGDIPEGYSVSREKKERFSLILESASTNQTSMYLCASSFRGLSTEAFFGQGTRLTVV.

The chain uses TRBV19 and TRBJ1-6; TRBD1 is a possible D gene (6 bases). From germline, CDR1 is LNHDA and CDR2 SQIVND (reference sequence). This CDR3 has 13 amino acids. Trimming removed 5 bases at V and 8 bases at J, with 10 bases between. The chain's CDR3 is CASSLTGYSPLHF. For the CDR3, the DNA is TGTGCCAGTAGTTTGACAGGATATTCACCCCTCCACTTT. The whole variable domain, remainder taken from reference TRBV19 and TRBJ1-6, is DGGITQSPKYLFRKEGQNVTLSCEQNLNHDAMYWYRQDPGQGLRLIYYSQIVNDFQKGDIAEGYSVSREKKESFPLTVTSAQKNPTAFYLCASSLTGYSPLHFGNGTRLTVT.

The chain employs TRBV6-5 and TRBJ2-5; D uncertain. The germline V and J ends were trimmed by 1 base and 3 bases, with 15 bases remaining between them. Looked up from germline, CDR1 is MNHEY and CDR2 is SVGAGI. The CDR3 consists of 16 residues. The DNA of the CDR3 is TGTGCCAGCAGTTACTTTTTGGCCGGAGAGGAAGAGACCCAGTACTTC. The encoded protein is CASSYFLAGEEETQYF.

The gene calls are TRBV29-1 and TRBJ2-3, with D perhaps TRBD2 (6 bases). V gave up 6 bases and J gave up 4 bases, with 23 bases separating them. CDR3 length: 16 amino acids. Looked up from germline, CDR1 is SQVTM and CDR2 is ANQGSEA. The CDR3 region is CSVDGTDSGHPDTQYF. The CDR3 nucleotides read TGCAGCGTCGACGGGACGGATAGCGGTCATCCAGATACGCAGTATTTT.

The genes are TRBV7-9 and TRBJ2-5; D remains ambiguous. The CDR3 is 13 residues long. Germline CDR1 is SEHNR and CDR2 is FQNEAQ (reference sequence). V was trimmed by 5 bases and J by 6 bases, leaving 13 bases between them. The DNA for the CDR3 is TGTGCCAGCAGCGAAGGCCAGGAGAAGACCCAGTACTTC. It is translated as CASSEGQEKTQYF.

This clone showed up just once. This chain joins TRBV7-6 and TRBJ2-1; 11 nucleotides match TRBD1. This CDR3 region has 15 residues. V was clipped by 4 bases and J by 9 bases; unmatched bases: 8. Per the germline V gene, CDR1 is SGHVS and CDR2 is FNYEAQ. The CDR3 is CASSSPDRGQGEQFF. CDR3 in DNA: TGTGCCAGCAGCTCACCGGACAGGGGGCAGGGTGAGCAGTTCTTC.

V gene TRBV7-3 combines with J gene TRBJ2-5, with TRBD2 as a possible D gene (5 bases). Germline V gene sequence: CDR1 SGHTA, CDR2 FQGTGA. The CDR3 sequence is 13 residues long. With 5 bases removed from V and 5 bases from J, the gap between germline ends came to 12 bases. The DNA of the CDR3 is TGTGCCAGCAGCCTGACTAACATGGAGACCCAGTACTTC. Encoded protein: CASSLTNMETQYF. Together with reference TRBV7-3 and TRBJ2-5, the CDR3 gives the full variable domain: GAGVSQTPSNKVTEKGKYVELRCDPISGHTALYWYRQSLGQGPEFLIYFQGTGAADDSGLPNDRFFAVRPEGSVSTLKIQRTERGDSAVYLCASSLTNMETQYFGPGTRLLVL.

Only a few counts were recorded for this clone. The chain employs TRBV9 and TRBJ1-6; possibly TRBD1 for D (6 bases). The CDR3 totals 14 residues. Trimming stripped 3 bases from V and 9 bases from J, with 13 bases between. Germline-derived CDR1 and CDR2 are SGDLS and YYNGEE. CDR3 sequence: CASSGGTSGSPLHF. CDR3 DNA: TGTGCCAGCAGCGGGGGGACATCAGGTTCACCCCTCCACTTT.

This chain joins TRBV30 and TRBJ1-1; tentative D call: TRBD1 (5 bases). V shed 0 bases and J shed 1 base, with 9 bases lying between them. The CDR3 consists of 14 residues. Looked up from germline, CDR1 is GTSNPN and CDR2 is SVGIG (reference sequence). CDR3 sequence: CAWSVGGPNTEAFF. CDR3 sequence (DNA): TGTGCCTGGAGTGTCGGGGGTCCGAACACTGAAGCTTTCTTT.

The rearrangement uses TRBV4-1 and TRBJ1-6, with unresolved D. This CDR3 contains 14 residues. Trimming left V 2 bases short and J 5 bases short, with 7 bases between. CDR1 is MGHRA and CDR2 is YSYEKL in the germline V gene. The CDR3 region has the DNA TGCGCCAGCAGCCAATCCCAGAATAATTCACCCCTCCACTTT. This sequence encodes CASSQSQNNSPLHF.

This chain links TRBV4-1 with TRBJ1-5; 9 bases map to TRBD1. CDR1 and CDR2 (germline): MGHRA, YSYEKL. V lost 3 bases and J lost 6; bases outside the gene matches: 3. The CDR3 is made up of 14 amino acids. The CDR3 is CASSHGQGSQPQHF. Here the CDR3 DNA reads TGCGCCAGCAGCCACGGACAGGGGAGTCAGCCCCAGCATTTT.

The rearrangement joins TRBV5-5 to TRBJ2-7, with TRBD2 matching over 9 bases. The CDR3 contains 14 residues. CDR1 and CDR2 (germline): SGHKS, YYEKEE (reference sequence). The V segment lost 0 bases and the J segment 7 bases; nucleotides outside the gene matches: 5. CDR3 residues: CASSLATSGLEQYF. The CDR3 nucleotides are TGTGCCAGCAGCTTGGCGACTAGCGGCCTTGAGCAGTACTTC.

Worth noting for this clone: This sample includes further DNA sequences coding for the same CDR3. The J gene is TRBJ1-1, the V gene TRBV9, with no clear D. V gave up 0 bases and J gave up 1 base, with 7 bases separating them. Per germline, CDR1 SGDLS and CDR2 YYNGEE. The CDR3 length is 14 residues. The CDR3 reads CASSVATSNTEAFF. CDR3 coding DNA: TGTGCCAGCAGCGTAGCAACATCGAACACTGAAGCTTTCTTT.

The J gene is TRBJ1-1, the V gene TRBV30; no reliable D call. V lost 0 bases to trimming and J lost 5 bases, with 10 bases between them. CDR1 is GTSNPN and CDR2 is SVGIG in the germline V gene (reference sequence). The CDR3 is 13 amino acids. The CDR3 nucleotides read TGTGCCTGGAGTGTAGACGAGAGGACTGAAGCTTTCTTT. This sequence encodes CAWSVDERTEAFF.

The gene calls are TRBV19 and TRBJ2-1, with TRBD2 matching 10 bases. This CDR3 region has 15 residues. The J segment lost 7 bases and the V segment lost 3 bases, leaving 6 bases of the junction unmatched. Germline loops: CDR1 LNHDA, CDR2 SQIVND (reference sequence). The CDR3 bases are TGTGCCAGTAGTATTACTAGCGGGGTTATGAATGAGCAGTTCTTC. It is translated as CASSITSGVMNEQFF.

The gene calls are TRBV19 and TRBJ2-1, with D hard to call. This CDR3 region has 13 residues. Germline CDR1 LNHDA, CDR2 SQIVND (reference sequence). With 10 bases removed from V and 4 bases from J, the gap between germline ends came to 14 bases. The chain's CDR3 is CATSSVLYNEQFF. The CDR3 bases are TGTGCCACCTCGAGTGTTCTTTACAATGAGCAGTTCTTC. Together with reference TRBV19 and TRBJ2-1, the CDR3 gives the full variable domain: DGGITQSPKYLFRKEGQNVTLSCEQNLNHDAMYWYRQDPGQGLRLIYYSQIVNDFQKGDIAEGYSVSREKKESFPLTVTSAQKNPTAFYLCATSSVLYNEQFFGPGTRLTVL.

The rearrangement joins TRBV7-9 to TRBJ2-3; weak D call: TRBD2 (6 bases). In germline, CDR1 is SEHNR, CDR2 FQNEAQ (reference sequence). The CDR3 is made up of 15 amino acids. Trimming removed 7 bases at V and 1 base at J, with 15 bases between. CDR3 sequence: CASNPEGLGTDTQYF. In DNA, the CDR3 is TGTGCCAGCAACCCCGAGGGACTCGGCACAGATACGCAGTATTTT.

This clone was seen only a few times. Additional DNA sequences in this sample encode the identical CDR3. The chain carries TRBV4-1 and TRBJ2-3; tentatively, D is TRBD1 (5 bases). V lost 0 bases and J 3 bases, leaving 7 bases between the germline ends. Germline CDR1 is MGHRA and CDR2 is YSYEKL. The CDR3 is 14 residues long. As DNA, the CDR3 is TGCGCCAGCAGCCAAGAGGCAGGGACAGATACGCAGTATTTT. Protein sequence: CASSQEAGTDTQYF.

The chain links TRBV4-1 to TRBJ1-1; a possible D gene is TRBD1 (6 bases). The CDR3 totals 18 residues. Germline loops: CDR1 MGHRA, CDR2 YSYEKL. Trimming took 0 bases from V and 4 from J, leaving 21 bases between them. The CDR3 sequence: CASSQEEGDVFLGTEAFF. In DNA form, the CDR3 reads TGCGCCAGCAGCCAAGAAGAGGGGGACGTTTTCTTGGGCACTGAAGCTTTCTTT.

Comments on this clone: This specimen includes other DNA sequences encoding the same CDR3. The chain uses TRBV19 and TRBJ2-7; D is perhaps TRBD1 (6 bases). CDR3 length equals 14 residues. The germline CDR1 and CDR2 sequences are LNHDA and SQIVND (reference sequence). V was pared by 1 base and J by 3 bases, with 10 bases between. CDR3 region: CASSIGGQNYEQYF. DNA for the CDR3: TGTGCCAGTAGTATAGGGGGGCAAAACTACGAGCAGTACTTC.

The chain carries TRBV7-2 and TRBJ2-1; D remains unclear. There are 14 residues in the CDR3. The germline V gene encodes CDR1 SGHTA and CDR2 FQGNSA. V was shortened by 3 bases and J by 5 bases, with 11 bases between the two germline ends. The CDR3 nucleotides are TGTGCCAGCAGCTTCTCGGGCCAACACAATGAGCAGTTCTTC. This encodes CASSFSGQHNEQFF.

This chain links TRBV19 with TRBJ1-1, with D tentatively TRBD1 (5 bases). Trimming pared 7 bases from V and 3 bases from J, leaving 18 bases between. The germline gives CDR1 LNHDA, CDR2 SQIVND (reference sequence). The CDR3 spans 15 residues. The CDR3 protein is CASTAIGAGDTEAFF. The CDR3 nucleotides read TGTGCCAGTACCGCCATAGGGGCGGGGGACACTGAAGCTTTCTTT.